The sequence of this T cell receptor beta chain was determined in a study of control samples from healthy donors and cancer patients. The method was immunoSEQ multiplex PCR; TCRdb's version includes in-frame clones alone and lacks a portion of them. The table includes roughly 450,000 clones, over 75% detected once. This CDR3 comprises 12 residues. The V gene lost 8 bases and the J gene lost 7 bases, with 14 bases spanning the gap. Germline assignment: CDR1 LNHDA and CDR2 SQIVND (reference sequence). The sequenced sample consisted of PBMCs. J is TRBJ1-2 and V is TRBV19; perhaps TRBD1 as D (5 bases). The TCR was taken from a man between 40 and 49 years old with head and neck cancer. The CDR3 DNA follows: TGTGCCAGTCATCAGGGCGTCGGTGGCTACACCTTC. Residues: CASHQGVGGYTF.